Each of the 23 T cell receptor beta chains below was sequenced from the same sample in a study of blood T cell repertoires in COVID-19. The protocol was immunoSEQ multiplex PCR, while the TCRdb copy is restricted to in-frame clones and leaves out a portion. The sample yields fewer than 250,000 clones, roughly 87% seen once. The sample consisted of peripheral blood. These receptors all come from a woman aged 60-70 years with COVID-19, enrolled during active disease.

V is TRBV5-6 and J is TRBJ2-5; TRBD1 is a possible D gene (5 bases). This CDR3 has 15 amino acids. Between the trimmed V and J ends, which lost 0 bases and 3 bases, there was a span of 12 bases. Germline V gives CDR1 SGHDT, CDR2 YYEEEE. The CDR3 sequence: CASSLGGAAKETQYF. CDR3 DNA sequence: TGTGCCAGCAGCTTGGGTGGGGCTGCTAAAGAGACCCAGTACTTC.

The chain combines TRBV7-2 with TRBJ1-1, with D tentatively TRBD1 (5 bases). The CDR3 extends over 13 amino acids. The germline CDR1 and CDR2 sequences are SGHTA and FQGNSA. V lost 3 bases and J lost 6, with 11 bases in between. CDR3 in amino acids: CASSFFAGSEAFF. For the CDR3, the DNA is TGTGCCAGCAGCTTTTTTGCAGGGTCTGAAGCTTTCTTT.

This clone was found once. The V and J genes are TRBV11-1 and TRBJ2-1, with TRBD2 identical over 7 bases. The trim removed 1 base at V and 9 bases at J, leaving 6 bases unmatched. The CDR3 sequence is 14 residues long. Germline CDR1 reads SGHAT; CDR2 reads FQDESV (reference sequence). CDR3 coding DNA: TGTGCCAGCAGCTTAGTGGCGGGAGCTAGTGAGCAGTTCTTC. Translating gives CASSLVAGASEQFF. The variable domain in full, with the rest retrieved from reference TRBV11-1 and TRBJ2-1, is EAEVAQSPRYKITEKSQAVAFWCDPISGHATLYWYRQILGQGPELLVQFQDESVVDDSQLPKDRFSAERLKGVDSTLKIQPAELGDSAMYLCASSLVAGASEQFFGPGTRLTVL.

Points on this clone: Within the sample, other DNA sequences also encode this same CDR3. The chain links TRBV7-9 to TRBJ2-1; 7 positions match TRBD2. In germline, CDR1 is SEHNR, CDR2 FQNEAQ (reference sequence). The CDR3 runs to 16 residues. With 5 bases clipped from V and 0 bases from J, the junction kept 7 bases outside the gene matches. The CDR3 DNA sequence: TGTGCCAGCAGCCCCCGGGGCGGGAGCTCCTACAATGAGCAGTTCTTC. Amino acid sequence: CASSPRGGSSYNEQFF.

This chain connects TRBV27 to TRBJ1-3; maybe TRBD1 (5 bases). CDR3 length: 17 amino acids. The germline V gene has CDR1 MNHEY and CDR2 SMNVEV (reference sequence). V gave up 2 bases and J gave up 0 bases, with 14 bases separating them. CDR3 sequence (DNA): TGTGCCAGCAGTTTAAGGGGCAGCCTCGACTCTGGAAACACCATATATTTT. It codes for CASSLRGSLDSGNTIYF.

The chain has TRBV28 and TRBJ2-5, with D possibly TRBD1 on 6 matching bases. Germline CDR1 and CDR2: MDHEN and SYDVKM. The V and J ends lost 6 bases and 2 bases respectively, with 13 bases between them. The CDR3 runs 14 residues. DNA for the CDR3: TGTGCCAGCAGGGGGGCAGGGCGGCAAGAGACCCAGTACTTC. This sequence encodes CASRGAGRQETQYF.

The J gene is TRBJ1-6, the V gene TRBV6-2 or TRBV6-3; 10 positions match TRBD1. This CDR3 is 17 amino acids long. Unmatched junction bases numbered 7, after V lost 1 base and J lost 7 bases. Looked up from germline, CDR1 is MNHEY and CDR2 is SVGEGT. The chain's CDR3 is CASSYFRQGAENSPLHF. CDR3 coding DNA: TGTGCCAGCAGTTACTTCCGACAGGGGGCTGAGAATTCACCCCTCCACTTT.

The chain joins TRBV3-1 (or the pseudogene TRBV3-2) to TRBJ2-7, with D maybe TRBD2 (6 bases). The CDR3 is 13 amino acids. Trimming took off 8 bases at V and 3 bases at J, with 14 bases between the two ends. From germline, CDR1 is LGHDT and CDR2 YNNKEL (reference sequence). The CDR3 is CASGERAIYEQYF. The CDR3 DNA reads as TGTGCCAGCGGAGAGCGGGCCATCTACGAGCAGTACTTC.

The V and J genes are TRBV3-1 (or the pseudogene TRBV3-2) and TRBJ1-5; perhaps TRBD1 as D (6 bases). Germline lookup yields CDR1 LGHDT and CDR2 YNNKEL (reference sequence). The ends were cut back, 2 bases at V and 7 bases at J, with 18 bases in the middle. There are 16 residues in the CDR3. The CDR3 DNA follows: TGTGCCAGCAGCCAAAGTGATTACAGGGTGTCACAGCCCCAGCATTTT. This codes for CASSQSDYRVSQPQHF.

CDR3 nucleotides: TGCGCCAGCAGCATGAGACCGGGACAGGACTACGAGCAGTACTTC. Amino acids: CASSMRPGQDYEQYF. This chain connects TRBV5-1 to TRBJ2-7; 8 nucleotides agree with TRBD1. This CDR3 is built from 15 residues. Germline lookup yields CDR1 SGHRS and CDR2 YFSETQ. V shed 4 bases, J shed 3 bases, and the junction held 9 bases outside the gene matches.

The CDR3 loop reads CASRASGGYEQYV. The DNA for the CDR3 is TGTGCCAGCAGGGCTAGCGGGGGCTACGAGCAGTACGTC. This chain connects TRBV2 to TRBJ2-7, with 10 bases lining up with TRBD2. Unmatched junction bases numbered 2, after V lost 6 bases and J lost 3 bases. The CDR3 length is 13 residues. Germline CDR1 SNHLY, CDR2 FYNNEI.

This sequence joins TRBV19 and TRBJ1-6, with 9 bases aligning to TRBD1. The CDR3 is 15 residues long. V lost 0 bases to trimming and J lost 8 bases; unmatched junction nucleotides: 2. Germline loops: CDR1 LNHDA, CDR2 SQIVND (reference sequence). CDR3: CASSIEGQGDSPLHF. CDR3 coding DNA: TGTGCCAGTAGTATAGAGGGACAGGGTGATTCACCCCTCCACTTT.

The J gene is TRBJ2-5, the V gene TRBV7-9, with 11 bases lining up with TRBD2. CDR3 length equals 15 residues. J gave up 5 bases and V 5 bases, and 7 bases lay outside the gene matches. CDR1 and CDR2 (germline): SEHNR, FQNEAQ (reference sequence). For the CDR3, the DNA is TGTGCCAGCAGCAGCGGACTAGCGGGCGGGGAGACCCAGTACTTC. Protein sequence: CASSSGLAGGETQYF.

The chain carries TRBV18 and TRBJ2-2; 9 positions match TRBD2. Germline V gene data show CDR1 as KGHSH and CDR2 as LQKENI. The CDR3 covers 15 residues. V was pared by 2 bases and J by 5 bases, with 3 bases of the junction left unmatched. The CDR3 DNA follows: TGTGCCAGCTCACCAAGCGGGGGGCGGACCGGGGAGCTGTTTTTT. This encodes CASSPSGGRTGELFF.

The chain employs TRBV6-2 or TRBV6-3 and TRBJ2-7; 14 nucleotides line up with TRBD2. Trimming cost V 3 bases and J 2 bases; bases outside gene matches: 12. The germline CDR1 and CDR2 sequences are MNHEY and SVGEGT. The CDR3 runs to 19 residues. DNA of the CDR3: TGTGCCAGCAGTTATCCGGGACTAGCGGGAGCCGGGGGGCCCTACGAGCAGTACTTC. The encoded protein is CASSYPGLAGAGGPYEQYF.

This chain connects TRBV19 to TRBJ2-3, with TRBD2 matching over 12 bases. The CDR3 runs to 12 residues. Trimming cost V 10 bases and J 7 bases; bases outside gene matches: 3. Germline V CDR1 and CDR2: LNHDA, SQIVND (reference sequence). CDR3 sequence: CATGLAGYTQYF. The DNA for the CDR3 is TGTGCCACCGGACTAGCGGGATATACGCAGTATTTT.

The J gene is TRBJ2-3, the V gene TRBV9; D might be TRBD2 (6 bases). The CDR3 loop spans 16 amino acids. CDR1 is SGDLS and CDR2 is YYNGEE in the germline V gene. Trimming stripped 4 bases from V and 1 base from J, with 16 bases between. CDR3 region: CASSPRGVAGTDTQYF. CDR3 sequence (DNA): TGTGCCAGCAGCCCCCGAGGGGTAGCGGGCACAGATACGCAGTATTTT. Full variable domain (remainder filled in from reference TRBV9 and TRBJ2-3): DSGVTQTPKHLITATGQRVTLRCSPRSGDLSVYWYQQSLDQGLQFLIQYYNGEERAKGNILERFSAQQFPDLHSELNLSSLELGDSALYFCASSPRGVAGTDTQYFGPGTRLTVL.

The chain employs TRBV7-2 and TRBJ2-1, with D possibly TRBD2 on 7 matching bases. Germline V gives CDR1 SGHTA, CDR2 FQGNSA. The CDR3 extends over 15 amino acids. Trimming left V 1 base short and J 8 bases short, with 15 bases between. The CDR3 DNA follows: TGTGCCAGCAGCTTAGGCTTGGGGGGGCTATATGAGCAGTTCTTC. Residues: CASSLGLGGLYEQFF.

The V call is TRBV6-2 or TRBV6-3, the J call TRBJ2-1; TRBD2 matches at 11 bases. V shed 2 bases and J 3 bases; nucleotides not matched to a gene: 18. The CDR3 contains 21 residues. Germline-derived CDR1 and CDR2 are MNHEY and SVGEGT. In DNA form, the CDR3 reads TGTGCCAGCAGTTACGCCCTGCTACTAGCGGGAGCTTCTGGGGTCTACAATGAGCAGTTCTTC. It codes for CASSYALLLAGASGVYNEQFF.

The rearrangement joins TRBV7-6 to TRBJ2-7; no firm D call. Germline V gives CDR1 SGHVS, CDR2 FNYEAQ. V gave up 1 base and J gave up 5 bases, with 9 bases separating them. The CDR3 totals 13 residues. The CDR3 sequence is CASSLGPRNEQYF. The DNA of the CDR3 is TGTGCCAGCAGCTTAGGGCCTAGAAACGAGCAGTACTTC.

The chain joins TRBV28 to TRBJ2-7; TRBD2 might be the D (5 bases). The V and J ends lost 6 bases and 0 bases respectively, with 12 bases between them. Germline CDR1 is MDHEN and CDR2 is SYDVKM. The CDR3 loop spans 14 amino acids. The CDR3 reads CASRGATFSYEQYF. The CDR3 bases are TGTGCCAGCAGGGGAGCCACCTTCTCCTACGAGCAGTACTTC.

J is TRBJ1-4 and V is TRBV28; D ambiguous. The CDR3 is 12 amino acids. The germline V gene has CDR1 MDHEN and CDR2 SYDVKM. V shed 11 bases and J shed 1 base, with 8 bases lying between them. The CDR3 is CAGRGTNEKLFF. The CDR3 DNA sequence: TGTGCCGGCCGTGGAACTAATGAAAAACTGTTTTTT. Supplemented by reference TRBV28 and TRBJ1-4, the full variable domain reads DVKVTQSSRYLVKRTGEKVFLECVQDMDHENMFWYRQDPGLGLRLIYFSYDVKMKEKGDIPEGYSVSREKKERFSLILESASTNQTSMYLCAGRGTNEKLFFGSGTQLSVL.

The CDR3 nucleotides read TGTGCCAGCAGCGACCGACAGACAGGGGGCGTCTATGGCTACACCTTC. Its translation: CASSDRQTGGVYGYTF. The rearrangement joins TRBV7-2 to TRBJ1-2, with 10 bases matching TRBD1. CDR1 and CDR2 (germline): SGHTA, FQGNSA. V lost 5 bases and J lost 4; bases outside the gene matches: 10. The CDR3 spans 16 residues.